This T cell receptor beta chain was sequenced in a study of spatial heterogeneity in lung cancer. MiXCR, run by TCRdb on the 5' RACE reads, gives a single entry per CDR3 protein. Altogether roughly 54,000 distinct CDR3 sequences are present, 7.5% to 8% being singletons, with the ten largest covering about 13%. Sample time point: sample taken at primary tumor resection. Frozen PBMC, nontumor lung or tumor provided whole RNA, which was sequenced unsorted. Trimming pared 1 base from V and 2 bases from J, leaving 8 bases between. This CDR3 comprises 14 residues. Germline values: CDR1 LGHNA, CDR2 YSLEER. Sequencing used PBMCs, obtained at surgery. The rearrangement links TRBV4-3 to TRBJ1-2, with D possibly being TRBD1 (5 bases). This sequence originates from a female donor with early-stage non-small cell lung cancer. The CDR3 loop is CASSQVGGNYGYTF. DNA of the CDR3: TGCGCCAGCAGCCAAGTGGGGGGAAACTATGGCTACACCTTC.